This section outlines one TCR beta chain sequence together with its context. What it binds is not known. The data were obtained in a study of graft-versus-host responses after intestinal transplantation. Study context: Multivisceral, liver-intestinal, or isolated intestinal grafts were transplanted into recipients. Every one of the recipients received anti-thymocyte globulin induction and afterwards took tacrolimus and steroids for approximately three years. Overall study findings and caveats: In recipient marrow, GvH clones were found, and some appeared first in ileum or blood. Allografts from individuals with graft-donor T cell macrochimerism displayed high graft-versus-host to host-versus-graft clonal ratios.

Method: immunoSEQ multiplex PCR; TCRdb's copy keeps in-frame clones and lacks some. The sample lists 85,000 to 90,000 clones, roughly four fifths occurring once. Germline-derived CDR1 and CDR2 are MGHRA and YSYEKL. V was trimmed by 0 bases and J by 3 bases, leaving 20 bases between them. The CDR3 is 18 residues long. The material sequenced was unstimulated CD8+ T cells sorted from spleen or lymph node cells, taken before intestinal transplant. This chain joins TRBV4-1 and TRBJ2-5, with no clear D. This clonotype was sampled from a human donor who received an intestinal transplant. CDR3 protein: CASSQDPRTRAQEETQYF. In DNA form, the CDR3 reads TGCGCCAGCAGCCAAGATCCGAGAACCCGCGCCCAGGAAGAGACCCAGTACTTC.